These 32 T cell receptor beta chains were sequenced from one sample in a study of T cells after yellow fever vaccination. Each CDR3 protein is one row after TCRdb ran MiXCR on the 5' RACE reads. This sample yields around 60,000 distinct CDR3 sequences, of which around 6.2% are seen a single time; around 30% belongs to the top ten. The specimen comprised PBMCs, either bulk or a sorted T-cell subset (CD4+, CD8+, memory, or dextramer-sorted; not recorded which), sampled on the day of the yellow fever booster vaccination. The source is a man between 18 and 35 years old who received the YFV17D yellow fever vaccine.

This clonotype has ten or more counts. The chain couples TRBV10-3 to TRBJ1-2; perhaps TRBD1 as D (5 bases). Germline CDR1 is ENHRY and CDR2 is SYGVKD. The V gene lost 0 bases and the J gene lost 6 bases, with 11 bases spanning the gap. This CDR3 region has 14 residues. The CDR3 loop reads CAISESPGIDGYTF. The DNA for the CDR3 is TGTGCCATCAGTGAGTCCCCAGGGATTGATGGCTACACCTTC.

The V call is TRBV12-3 or TRBV12-4, the J call TRBJ1-5, with D possibly matching TRBD1 (5 bases). CDR3 size: 15 residues. V was cut by 3 bases and J by 5 bases, with 14 bases left in between. CDR3 in DNA: TGTGCCAGCAGTTTCGTTGACTGGGGCTATCAGCCCCAGCATTTT. Protein sequence: CASSFVDWGYQPQHF.

This clonotype was counted between two and nine times. The CDR3 is CASSPMTGFSQPQHF. The DNA of the CDR3 is TGCGCCAGCAGCCCGATGACAGGGTTTTCTCAGCCCCAGCATTTT. V and J are TRBV5-1 and TRBJ1-5; 7 bases fit TRBD1. Germline lookup yields CDR1 SGHRS and CDR2 YFSETQ. With 4 bases clipped from V and 6 bases from J, the junction kept 10 bases outside the gene matches. This CDR3 spans 15 amino acids.

The chain employs TRBV7-8 and TRBJ2-6; TRBD2 matches 10 bases. This CDR3 is built from 18 residues. Trimming cost V 6 bases and J 3 bases; bases outside gene matches: 11. Germline loops: CDR1 SGHVS, CDR2 FQNEAQ. CDR3 coding DNA: TGTGCCAGCAGTCCTGCAGCGGGGGGGCCGTATGGGGCCAACGTCCTGACTTTC. Encoded protein: CASSPAAGGPYGANVLTF.

This clonotype was counted between two and nine times. The CDR3 loop reads CASSPDRRNQPQHF. CDR3 DNA: TGTGCCAGCAGCCCGGACAGGCGAAATCAGCCCCAGCATTTT. J is TRBJ1-5 and V is TRBV28, with 7 bases that match TRBD1. The CDR3 contains 14 residues. CDR1 MDHEN and CDR2 SYDVKM come from the germline V gene. Unmatched junction bases numbered 6, after V lost 6 bases and J lost 4 bases.

This clonotype was seen repeatedly, ten times or more. The J gene is TRBJ2-1, the V gene TRBV24-1, with 8 bases lining up with TRBD1. The CDR3 covers 14 residues. J lost 7 bases, V lost 5 bases, and 6 bases had no gene match. Germline-derived CDR1 and CDR2 are KGHDR and SFDVKD. The CDR3, as DNA: TGTGCCACCAGTGGTTCAGGGGGCCCGAATGAGCAGTTCTTC. Its translation is CATSGSGGPNEQFF.

This clonotype has at least ten counts. V gene TRBV27 combines with J gene TRBJ2-7; D is unresolved. The germline V and J ends were trimmed by 5 bases and 3 bases, with 11 bases remaining between them. There are 13 residues in the CDR3. Germline values: CDR1 MNHEY, CDR2 SMNVEV (reference sequence). For the CDR3, the DNA is TGTGCCAGCAGTCCCCAGATCTTCTACGAGCAGTACTTC. It encodes CASSPQIFYEQYF.

V is TRBV11-2 and J is TRBJ2-5; D unresolved. CDR1 and CDR2 (germline): SGHAT, FQNNGV. The CDR3 runs to 12 residues. The V end was cut by 1 base, the J end by 5 bases, with 5 bases between. The CDR3 sequence is CASSLVRETQYF. The CDR3 coding sequence is TGTGCCAGCAGCTTAGTTCGGGAGACCCAGTACTTC.

The V and J genes are TRBV18 and TRBJ1-1, with 8 bases matching TRBD1. CDR1 and CDR2 from the germline V gene are KGHSH and LQKENI. The CDR3 consists of 17 residues. V lost 2 bases and J lost 0; bases outside the gene matches: 8. The CDR3 DNA reads as TGTGCCAGCTCACCAGTGCAGGGGGCAGCAATGAACACTGAAGCTTTCTTT. This sequence encodes CASSPVQGAAMNTEAFF. The complete variable domain, with remaining parts taken from reference TRBV18 and TRBJ1-1, reads NAGVMQNPRHLVRRRGQEARLRCSPMKGHSHVYWYRQLPEEGLKFMVYLQKENIIDESGMPKERFSAEFPKEGPSILRIQQVVRGDSAAYFCASSPVQGAAMNTEAFFGQGTRLTVV.

This clonotype was seen only a few times. The CDR3 DNA sequence: TGCGCCAGCAGCTTTATAACCGGGGCACGAGTCAACGAGCAGTACTTC. Residues: CASSFITGARVNEQYF. The V gene is TRBV5-1, the J gene TRBJ2-7, with D perhaps matching TRBD1 or TRBD2 (5 bases each). Trimming left V 2 bases short and J 5 bases short, with 20 bases between. Germline CDR1 SGHRS, CDR2 YFSETQ. This CDR3 contains 16 residues. Full variable domain (missing parts from reference TRBV5-1 and TRBJ2-7): KAGVTQTPRYLIKTRGQQVTLSCSPISGHRSVSWYQQTPGQGLQFLFEYFSETQRNKGNFPGRFSGRQFSNSRSEMNVSTLELGDSALYLCASSFITGARVNEQYFGPGTRLTVT.

Comments on this clonotype: A much larger clone sits a single nucleotide away, making a read error possible. The genes are TRBV4-2 and TRBJ2-2; the match to TRBD1 covers 8 bases. The CDR3 runs 17 residues. Germline V lookup: CDR1 LGHNA, CDR2 YNFKEQ. CDR3 residues: CAISQARGQDKFGELFF. The CDR3 DNA follows: TGTGCCATCAGCCAAGCGAGGGGACAGGACAAATTCGGGGAGCTGTTTTTT.

The chain uses TRBV5-4 and TRBJ1-1, with D perhaps matching TRBD1 (5 bases). The V and J ends lost 1 base and 1 base respectively, with 11 bases between them. CDR1 is SGHNT, CDR2 YYREEE, per germline (reference sequence). The length of the CDR3 is 15 residues. The CDR3 nucleotides are TGTGCCAGCAGCTTGTCCCCGGACAAGAACACTGAAGCTTTCTTT. Amino acid sequence: CASSLSPDKNTEAFF.

The rearrangement links TRBV13 to TRBJ2-5, with D unclear. The CDR3 length is 14 residues. Germline V CDR1 and CDR2: PRHDT, FYEKMQ (reference sequence). V gave up 4 bases and J gave up 5 bases, with 14 bases separating them. The CDR3 here is CASSSRTRRETQYF. CDR3 nucleotide sequence: TGTGCCAGCAGCTCACGGACCCGAAGGGAGACCCAGTACTTC.

This clonotype was observed at least ten times. The chain is built from TRBV7-9 and TRBJ2-7, with 7 bases identical to TRBD1. This CDR3 is 14 amino acids long. Germline values: CDR1 SEHNR, CDR2 FQNEAQ (reference sequence). Trimming removed 6 bases from V and 4 bases from J; junction bases left unmatched: 9. The CDR3 spells CASSSETGLYEQYV. The CDR3 coding sequence is TGTGCCAGCAGTTCTGAGACAGGGCTGTACGAGCAGTACGTC.

In this sample, this clonotype turned up a few times. This chain connects TRBV4-2 to TRBJ1-5; D possibly corresponds to TRBD1 (5 bases). The germline V and J ends were trimmed by 4 bases and 0 bases, with 16 bases remaining between them. Germline V gives CDR1 LGHNA, CDR2 YNFKEQ. The CDR3 loop spans 17 amino acids. CDR3 nucleotides: TGTGCCAGCAGCCGGGGGGGATACCTTATTAGCAATCAGCCCCAGCATTTT. It encodes CASSRGGYLISNQPQHF.

The chain couples TRBV29-1 to TRBJ2-1, with D perhaps given as TRBD1 or TRBD2 (5 bases each). This CDR3 comprises 15 residues. Deletions cut 0 bases from V and 0 bases from J, with 9 bases between. CDR1 is SQVTM and CDR2 is ANQGSEA in the germline V gene. The CDR3 here is CSVEETGASYNEQFF. CDR3 coding DNA: TGCAGCGTTGAAGAAACCGGGGCCTCCTACAATGAGCAGTTCTTC.

The chain employs TRBV6-5 and TRBJ1-1; perhaps TRBD1 as D (5 bases). This CDR3 is 16 amino acids long. Germline CDR1 MNHEY, CDR2 SVGAGI. V was pared by 2 bases and J by 4 bases, with 17 bases between. CDR3 residues: CASSYALQAGTTEAFF. The CDR3 coding sequence is TGTGCCAGCAGTTACGCCCTACAGGCGGGGACCACTGAAGCTTTCTTT.

This clonotype has just a few counts. The chain is built from TRBV4-1 and TRBJ1-5, with D perhaps matching TRBD1 (5 bases). Germline CDR1 is MGHRA and CDR2 is YSYEKL. This CDR3 has 15 residues. The ends were cut back, 2 bases at V and 4 bases at J, with 12 bases in the middle. CDR3 in amino acids: CASSQPVEGNQPQHF. DNA of the CDR3: TGCGCCAGCAGCCAACCCGTCGAGGGGAATCAGCCCCAGCATTTT.

DNA of the CDR3: TGTGCCAGCAGTGTGACTAGCGGAGCCAAAAACATTCAGTACTTC. Its protein product is CASSVTSGAKNIQYF. The chain employs TRBV12-3 or TRBV12-4 and TRBJ2-4; 9 nucleotides line up with TRBD2. V shed 5 bases and J 0 bases; nucleotides not matched to a gene: 2. This CDR3 has 15 amino acids.

The chain recombines TRBV30 with TRBJ1-2; a possible D gene is TRBD1 (5 bases). The germline V gene encodes CDR1 GTSNPN and CDR2 SVGIG (reference sequence). V was trimmed by 0 bases and J by 4 bases, leaving 12 bases between them. The CDR3 length is 14 residues. The CDR3 DNA is TGTGCCTGGAGTGTCTGGGGGATCCTCTATGGCTACACCTTC. This sequence encodes CAWSVWGILYGYTF.

This rearrangement joins TRBV7-2 to TRBJ1-5; D gene ambiguous. V dropped 5 bases and J dropped 1 base, with 6 bases sitting between them. The germline CDR1 and CDR2 sequences are SGHTA and FQGNSA. The CDR3 extends over 13 amino acids. CDR3 DNA: TGTGCCAGCAGCACGACGAGCAATCAGCCCCAGCATTTT. Translated: CASSTTSNQPQHF.

This chain joins TRBV12-3 or TRBV12-4 and TRBJ2-7, with 7 bases identical to TRBD1. The CDR3 length is 12 residues. The junction had 5 bases not matched to a gene; V was cut back by 8 bases and J by 4 bases. Written as DNA, the CDR3 is TGTGCCAGCTGCCGGGACAGTTACGAGCAGTACTTC. Protein product: CASCRDSYEQYF.

The J gene is TRBJ1-1, the V gene TRBV20-1; 9 positions agree with TRBD1. In germline, CDR1 is DFQATT, CDR2 SNEGSKA (reference sequence). V trimming: 6 bases; J trimming: 3 bases; junction bases outside the gene matches: 5. CDR3 length: 13 amino acids. CDR3 in DNA: TGCAGTGCCAAACAGGGGGCCTACACTGAAGCTTTCTTT. It specifies CSAKQGAYTEAFF.

This clonotype was detected a few times. The V call is TRBV4-2, the J call TRBJ1-4, with TRBD1 as a possible D gene (6 bases). The germline CDR1 and CDR2 sequences are LGHNA and YNFKEQ. Trimming took 1 base from V and 1 from J, leaving 13 bases between them. The CDR3 runs 17 residues. The CDR3 region is CASSQAGARETNEKLFF. CDR3 in DNA: TGTGCCAGCAGCCAAGCGGGGGCGCGGGAAACTAATGAAAAACTGTTTTTT.

The sample holds many counts of this clonotype. The gene calls are TRBV5-1 and TRBJ2-7; 13 positions agree with TRBD2. Germline loops: CDR1 SGHRS, CDR2 YFSETQ. This CDR3 comprises 15 residues. Trimming at V came to 4 bases and at J to 4 bases, leaving 5 bases not matched to a gene. The CDR3 is CASSTEGLAGYEQYF. Written as DNA, the CDR3 is TGCGCCAGCAGCACAGAGGGACTAGCGGGGTACGAGCAGTACTTC.

About this clonotype: A much more abundant neighbour one base away suggests this may be a read error. This rearrangement joins TRBV21-1 to TRBJ2-1; TRBD2 is the table's D call, not checked against the DNA. TRBV21-1 is reported as a pseudogene. There are 18 residues in the CDR3. This CDR3 reads CASSKPPSGVQPYNEQFF. Written as DNA, the CDR3 is TGTGCCAGCAGCAAACCTCCCTCTGGGGTACAACCCTACAATGAGCAGTTCTTC.

The rearrangement joins TRBV5-1 to TRBJ2-1; D is unclear. CDR1 is SGHRS, CDR2 YFSETQ, per germline. CDR3 length: 13 residues. V lost 2 bases and J lost 3, with 6 bases in between. CDR3 bases: TGCGCCAGCAGCTTCGCTAGCTACAATGAGCAGTTCTTC. This encodes CASSFASYNEQFF.

The V and J genes are TRBV5-1 and TRBJ1-2; D gene unclear. The germline V and J ends were trimmed by 4 bases and 4 bases, with 11 bases remaining between them. The CDR3 covers 13 residues. The V gene's germline CDR1 is SGHRS and CDR2 YFSETQ. The CDR3 sequence is CASSRPDPYGYTF. The CDR3 DNA sequence: TGCGCCAGCAGCCGCCCGGATCCCTATGGCTACACCTTC.

The chain recombines TRBV6-5 with TRBJ2-7; the match to TRBD1 covers 8 bases. The CDR3 extends over 14 amino acids. Looked up from germline, CDR1 is MNHEY and CDR2 is SVGAGI. The V and J ends lost 5 bases and 5 bases, in that order; junction bases with no gene match: 8. For the CDR3, the DNA is TGTGCCAGCAGTAATGGACAGGGAGGCAACGAGCAGTACGTC. Translation: CASSNGQGGNEQYV.

The chain links TRBV15 to TRBJ2-1, with TRBD1 matching over 12 bases. The germline V gene encodes CDR1 LNHNV and CDR2 YYDKDF (reference sequence). The length of the CDR3 is 15 residues. Germline trimming cut 5 bases from V and 9 bases from J; bases unmatched to any gene: 8. CDR3 sequence: CATSWGQGARSEQFF. In DNA, the CDR3 is TGTGCCACCAGCTGGGGACAGGGGGCGCGAAGTGAGCAGTTCTTC.

The chain joins TRBV7-6 to TRBJ2-5, with a tentative D call TRBD2 (5 bases). Germline V lookup: CDR1 SGHVS, CDR2 FNYEAQ. The CDR3 is made up of 15 amino acids. V was shortened by 3 bases and J by 2 bases, with 13 bases between the two germline ends. CDR3 protein: CASSFGSGKQETQYF. CDR3 bases: TGTGCCAGCAGCTTCGGCTCCGGGAAACAAGAGACCCAGTACTTC. The full variable domain, in which reference TRBV7-6 and TRBJ2-5 provide the parts outside the CDR3, is GAGVSQSPRYKVTKRGQDVALRCDPISGHVSLYWYRQALGQGPEFLTYFNYEAQQDKSGLPNDRFSAERPEGSISTLTIQRTEQRDSAMYRCASSFGSGKQETQYFGPGTRLLVL.

This clonotype has only one observation. This chain uses TRBV5-4 with TRBJ1-3; tentative D call: TRBD1 (6 bases). V lost 4 bases to trimming and J lost 4 bases, with 15 bases between them. Germline values: CDR1 SGHNT, CDR2 YYREEE (reference sequence). The CDR3 loop spans 15 amino acids. The DNA of the CDR3 is TGTGCCAGCAGCCGAGCGACAGGTCTCGGAAACACCATATATTTT. Protein product: CASSRATGLGNTIYF.